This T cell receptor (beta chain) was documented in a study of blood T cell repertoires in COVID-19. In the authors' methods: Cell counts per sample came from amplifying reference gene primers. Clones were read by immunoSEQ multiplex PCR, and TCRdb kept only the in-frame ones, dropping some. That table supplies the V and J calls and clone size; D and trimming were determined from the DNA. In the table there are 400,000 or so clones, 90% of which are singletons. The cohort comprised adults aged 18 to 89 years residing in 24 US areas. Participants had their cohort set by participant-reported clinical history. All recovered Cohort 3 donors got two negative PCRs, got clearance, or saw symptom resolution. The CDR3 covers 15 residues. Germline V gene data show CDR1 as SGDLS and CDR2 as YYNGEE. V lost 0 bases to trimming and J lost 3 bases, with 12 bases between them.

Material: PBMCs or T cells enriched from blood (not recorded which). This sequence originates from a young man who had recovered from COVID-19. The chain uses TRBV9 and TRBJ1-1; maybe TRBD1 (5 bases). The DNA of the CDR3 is TGTGCCAGCAGCGTAGAATCGCAGGGTTACACTGAAGCTTTCTTT. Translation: CASSVESQGYTEAFF.